In its sample, the clone carrying this T cell receptor (beta chain) is medium-sized. Other DNA sequences from this sample encode an identical CDR3 as well. Generated by immunoSEQ multiplex PCR, the TCRdb table keeps only in-frame clones and is missing some. The sample includes approximately 200,000 clones, 88% of them seen just once. V shed 0 bases and J shed 5 bases, with 11 bases lying between them. This CDR3 comprises 15 residues. The germline gives CDR1 MNHEY, CDR2 SMNVEV (reference sequence). The data were taken from a study of blood T cell repertoires in COVID-19. Background on the study: Material from acute and convalescent COVID-19 was sourced from the United States, Italy and Spain.

The receptor comes from a young man with active or convalescent COVID-19. The genes are TRBV27 and TRBJ1-5, with D perhaps TRBD1 (6 bases). What was sequenced was peripheral blood. CDR3 coding DNA: TGTGCCAGCAGTTTATCAAGGGGGAGTGATCAGCCCCAGCATTTT. It translates to CASSLSRGSDQPQHF.